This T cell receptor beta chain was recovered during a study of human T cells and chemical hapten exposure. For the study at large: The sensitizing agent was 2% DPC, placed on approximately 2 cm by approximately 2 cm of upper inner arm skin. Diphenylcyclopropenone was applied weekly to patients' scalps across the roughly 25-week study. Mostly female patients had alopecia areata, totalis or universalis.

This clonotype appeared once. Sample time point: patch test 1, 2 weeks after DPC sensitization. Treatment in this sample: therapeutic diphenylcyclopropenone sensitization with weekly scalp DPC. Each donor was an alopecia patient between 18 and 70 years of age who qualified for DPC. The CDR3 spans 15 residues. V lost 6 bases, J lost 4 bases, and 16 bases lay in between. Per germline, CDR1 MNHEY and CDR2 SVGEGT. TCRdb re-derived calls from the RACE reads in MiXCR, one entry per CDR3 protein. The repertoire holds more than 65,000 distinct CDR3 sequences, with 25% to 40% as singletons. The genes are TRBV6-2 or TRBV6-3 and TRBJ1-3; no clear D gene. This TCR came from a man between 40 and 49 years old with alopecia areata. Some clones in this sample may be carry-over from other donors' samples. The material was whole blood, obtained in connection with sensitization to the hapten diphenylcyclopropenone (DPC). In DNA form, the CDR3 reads TGTGCCAGCAGCCCCGGACCTGTAAGAGGAAACACCATATATTTT. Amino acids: CASSPGPVRGNTIYF.